Sequencing of this TCR beta chain was carried out in a study of sequential checkpoint blockade in melanoma. Study-wide background: Randomization was 1:1 between first-line nivolumab→ipilimumab and ipilimumab→nivolumab. Both treatment sequences were followed by maintenance nivolumab.

This clone was detected a few times. The treatment: randomized to nivolumab then ipilimumab (arm A) or the reverse (arm B). Patients had received no earlier DNA-damaging chemotherapy. Live CD3+CD8+ CD19− CD56− cells were sorted from PBMCs. This CDR3 comprises 14 residues. Trimming stripped 2 bases from V and 1 base from J, with 9 bases between. Germline V gene sequence: CDR1 SGHDT, CDR2 YYEEEE. The protocol was immunoSEQ multiplex PCR, while the TCRdb copy is restricted to in-frame clones and leaves out a portion. This table holds 20,000 to 25,000 clones, around 70% found once. V usage is TRBV5-6 and J usage is TRBJ1-1; possibly TRBD1 for D (6 bases). Sequencing was performed on CD8+ T cells sorted from blood (inferred from file names), taken from a patient given nivolumab and ipilimumab in sequence. The TCR comes from a human donor with melanoma. CDR3 sequence: CASSFTGWNTEAFF. The CDR3 nucleotides read TGTGCCAGCAGCTTTACAGGGTGGAACACTGAAGCTTTCTTT.